This TCR beta chain derives from a study of cytomegalovirus exposure and HLA in healthy donors. It was with 60 Vbeta and 13 Jbeta primers that the PCR ran. The repertoire was sequenced with immunoSEQ multiplex PCR; TCRdb's copy has only in-frame clones and lacks some. The table lists roughly 81,000 clones, around 77% of them singletons, with about 2.1% in the top ten. Points from the study as a whole: TCR association rates varied by HLA locus in a later analysis, with DRB1 highest and HLA-C lowest.

This CDR3 spans 15 amino acids. Germline loops: CDR1 SGHVS, CDR2 FQNEAQ. Trimming cost V 5 bases and J 5 bases; bases outside gene matches: 12. Concerning this clone itself: Its antigen is not known.

The V gene is TRBV7-8, the J gene TRBJ2-7, with 7 bases fitting TRBD2. The receptor's source is a boy aged 10-17 years in good health and CMV-seronegative. Sequences were obtained from PBMCs. The CDR3 DNA sequence: TGTGCCAGCAGCCGCGGGAGAGTGGGTACCGACGAGCAGTACTTC. Translation gives CASSRGRVGTDEQYF.